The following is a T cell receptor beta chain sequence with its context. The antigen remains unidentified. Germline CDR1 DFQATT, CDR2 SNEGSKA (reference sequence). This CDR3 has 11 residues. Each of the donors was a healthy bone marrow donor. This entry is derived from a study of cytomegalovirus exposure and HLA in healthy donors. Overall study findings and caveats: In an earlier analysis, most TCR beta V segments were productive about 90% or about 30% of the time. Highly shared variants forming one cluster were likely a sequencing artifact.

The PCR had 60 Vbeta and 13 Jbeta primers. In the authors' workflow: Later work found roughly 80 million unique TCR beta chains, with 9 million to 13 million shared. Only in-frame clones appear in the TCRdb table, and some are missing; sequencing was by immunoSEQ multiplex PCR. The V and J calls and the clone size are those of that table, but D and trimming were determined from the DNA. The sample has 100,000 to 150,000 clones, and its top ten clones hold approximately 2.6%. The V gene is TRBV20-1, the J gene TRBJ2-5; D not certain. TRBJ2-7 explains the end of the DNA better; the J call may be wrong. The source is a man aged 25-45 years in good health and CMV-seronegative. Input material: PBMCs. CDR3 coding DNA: TGCAGTGCTAGAGGTCGAGTCGAGCAGTACTTC. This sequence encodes CSARGRVEQYF.